This T cell receptor beta chain was documented in a study of T cell repertoires in cytomegalovirus infection. Study information: The authors used CMV epitopes that were HLA-C-restricted (recently identified) and HLA-B-restricted (well studied). Shared public TCR beta signatures pointed to both CMV infection and a matching HLA type.

The germline V and J ends were trimmed by 5 bases and 9 bases, with 14 bases remaining between them. The CDR3 spans 13 residues. CDR1 and CDR2 (germline): MNHNS, SASEGT. TCRdb itself ran the reads through MiXCR, one entry per CDR3 protein. The sample holds 200,000 to 250,000 distinct CDR3 sequences, 35% to 45% seen once. About this clonotype itself: The antigen is undetermined.

Points from the study as a whole: In two of eight donors, the top clonotype was HLA-C-restricted CMV-specific.

The chain combines TRBV6-1 with TRBJ2-1; possibly TRBD2 for D (5 bases). Sequences were derived from CD8+ T cells from cultured PBMCs, sampled from culture after CMV antigen stimulation. The TCR comes from a human donor in good health (CMV status not recorded). Some clones in this sample may be carry-over from other donors' samples. The CDR3 DNA reads TGTGCCAGCAGTTCCTATAGCGCGTCTGAGCAGTTCTTC. This encodes CASSSYSASEQFF.